This TCR beta chain was captured by sequencing in a study of a mutant IDH1 vaccine in newly diagnosed glioma. Overall study context: Most had both radiotherapy and temozolomide beforehand; others had only one.

Notes on this clone: What it binds is unknown.

Assay used: immunoSEQ multiplex PCR; TCRdb lists only in-frame clones, some missing. This table has roughly 50,000 clones, 76% appearing once. The germline gives CDR1 LNHDA, CDR2 SQIVND (reference sequence). Losses at the gene ends were 6 bases for V and 2 bases for J; bases not matched to a gene: 12. This CDR3 has 16 amino acids. The time point was: week 47, end of study. The vaccine gave 300 ug of a 20-mer mutant IDH1 peptide subcutaneously per dose. Study-wide points: Pseudoprogression apparently tracked independently of changes in top peripheral T cell clonotypes.

The rearrangement uses TRBV19 and TRBJ2-7, with 8 bases lining up with TRBD2. This TCR came from a woman aged 40 to 50 with glioma. Some clones in this sample may be carry-over from other donors' samples. This sample comprised PBMCs, obtained from a glioma patient whose treatment included an IDH1 peptide vaccine. In DNA, the CDR3 is TGTGCCAGTAGAACCCACTCGGGGGGGACCCCCTACGAGCAGTACTTC. Translating it yields CASRTHSGGTPYEQYF.